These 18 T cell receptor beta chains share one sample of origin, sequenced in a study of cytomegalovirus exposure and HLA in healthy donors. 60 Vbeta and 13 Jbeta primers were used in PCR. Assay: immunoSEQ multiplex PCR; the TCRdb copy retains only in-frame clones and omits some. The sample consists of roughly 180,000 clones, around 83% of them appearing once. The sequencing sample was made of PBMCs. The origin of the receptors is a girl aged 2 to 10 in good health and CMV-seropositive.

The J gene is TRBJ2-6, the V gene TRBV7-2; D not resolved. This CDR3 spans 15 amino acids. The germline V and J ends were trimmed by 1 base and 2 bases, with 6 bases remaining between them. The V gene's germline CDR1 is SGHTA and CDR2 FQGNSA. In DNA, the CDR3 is TGTGCCAGCAGCTTAGGTTATACTGGGGCCAACGTCCTGACTTTC. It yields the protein CASSLGYTGANVLTF.

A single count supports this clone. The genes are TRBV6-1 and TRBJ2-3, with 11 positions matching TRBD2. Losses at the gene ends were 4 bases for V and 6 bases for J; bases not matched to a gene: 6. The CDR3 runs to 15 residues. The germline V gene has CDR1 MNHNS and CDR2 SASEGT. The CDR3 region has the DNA TGTGCCAGCAGTGGACTAGCGGGACGGATGGATACGCAGTATTTT. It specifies CASSGLAGRMDTQYF.

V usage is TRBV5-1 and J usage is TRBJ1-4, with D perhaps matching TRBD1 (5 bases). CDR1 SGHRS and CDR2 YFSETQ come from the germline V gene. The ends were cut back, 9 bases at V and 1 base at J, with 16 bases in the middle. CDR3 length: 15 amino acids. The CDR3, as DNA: TGCGCCACCAGACCCCTAGGGGAAACTAATGAAAAACTGTTTTTT. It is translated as CATRPLGETNEKLFF.

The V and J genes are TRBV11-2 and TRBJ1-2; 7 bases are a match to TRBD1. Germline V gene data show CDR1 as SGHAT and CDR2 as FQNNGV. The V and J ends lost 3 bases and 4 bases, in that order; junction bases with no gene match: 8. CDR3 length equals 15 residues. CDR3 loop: CASSLASGTAYGYTF. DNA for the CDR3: TGTGCCAGCAGCTTGGCTTCCGGGACAGCCTATGGCTACACCTTC.

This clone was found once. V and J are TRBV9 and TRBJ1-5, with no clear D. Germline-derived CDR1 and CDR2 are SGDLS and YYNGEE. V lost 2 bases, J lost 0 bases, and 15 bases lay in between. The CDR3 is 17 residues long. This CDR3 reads CASSVSTAYYSNQPQHF. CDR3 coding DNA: TGTGCCAGCAGCGTCTCGACCGCTTACTATAGCAATCAGCCCCAGCATTTT.

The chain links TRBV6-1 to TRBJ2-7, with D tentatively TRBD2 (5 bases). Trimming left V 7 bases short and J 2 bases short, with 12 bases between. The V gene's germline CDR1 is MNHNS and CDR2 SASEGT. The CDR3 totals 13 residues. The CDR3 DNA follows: TGTGCCAGCAATTGGAGGCCAACCTACGAGCAGTACTTC. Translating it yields CASNWRPTYEQYF.

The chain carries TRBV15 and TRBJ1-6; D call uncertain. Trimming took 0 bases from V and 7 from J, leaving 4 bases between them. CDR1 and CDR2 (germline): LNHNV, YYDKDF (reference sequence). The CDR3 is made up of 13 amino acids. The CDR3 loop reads CATSRDRNSPLHF. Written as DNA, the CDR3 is TGTGCCACCAGCAGAGACCGGAATTCACCCCTCCACTTT.

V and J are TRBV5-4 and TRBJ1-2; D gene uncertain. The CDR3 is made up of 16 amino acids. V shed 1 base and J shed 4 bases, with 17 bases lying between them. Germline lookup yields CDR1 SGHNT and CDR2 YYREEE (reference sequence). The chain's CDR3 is CASSLWAGNSPYGYTF. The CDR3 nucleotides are TGTGCCAGCAGCTTGTGGGCGGGGAACTCCCCCTATGGCTACACCTTC.

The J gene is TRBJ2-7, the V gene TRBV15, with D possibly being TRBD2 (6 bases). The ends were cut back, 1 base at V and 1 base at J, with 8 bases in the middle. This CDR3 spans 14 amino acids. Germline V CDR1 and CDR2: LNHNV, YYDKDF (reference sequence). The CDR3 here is CATSRVRGSYEQYF. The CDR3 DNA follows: TGTGCCACCAGCAGAGTACGGGGGTCCTACGAGCAGTACTTC.

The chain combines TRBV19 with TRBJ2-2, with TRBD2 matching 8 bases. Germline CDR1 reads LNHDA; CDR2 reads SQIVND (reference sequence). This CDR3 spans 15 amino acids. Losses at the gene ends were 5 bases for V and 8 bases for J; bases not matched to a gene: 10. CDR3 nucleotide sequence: TGTGCCAGTAGTGGGGCAGCGGGAGTTTCAGGGGAGCTGTTTTTT. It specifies CASSGAAGVSGELFF.

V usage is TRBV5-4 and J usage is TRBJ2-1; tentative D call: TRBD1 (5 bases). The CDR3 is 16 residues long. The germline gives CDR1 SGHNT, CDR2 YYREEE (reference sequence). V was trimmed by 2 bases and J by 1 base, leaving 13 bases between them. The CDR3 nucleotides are TGTGCCAGCAGCTTTAGGGGTTTTCGGTCCTACAATGAGCAGTTCTTC. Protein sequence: CASSFRGFRSYNEQFF.

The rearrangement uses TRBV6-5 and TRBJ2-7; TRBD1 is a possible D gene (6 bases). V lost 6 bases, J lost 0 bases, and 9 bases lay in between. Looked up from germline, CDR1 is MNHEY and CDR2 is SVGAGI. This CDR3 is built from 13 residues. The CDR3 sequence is CASSRDNSYEQYF. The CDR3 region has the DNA TGTGCCAGCAGCCGGGACAACTCCTACGAGCAGTACTTC.

The CDR3 sequence: CASSLELGSLYGYTF. The DNA for the CDR3 is TGCGCCAGCAGCTTGGAGCTAGGCAGCCTCTATGGCTACACCTTC. The chain recombines TRBV5-1 with TRBJ1-2; D ambiguous. CDR1 SGHRS and CDR2 YFSETQ come from the germline V gene. V gave up 0 bases and J gave up 4 bases, with 13 bases separating them. The CDR3 contains 15 residues.

The CDR3 protein is CASSDQGGNTEAFF. The CDR3 DNA reads TGTGCCAGCAGTGACCAGGGGGGGAACACTGAAGCTTTCTTT. The rearrangement links TRBV6-1 to TRBJ1-1; TRBD1 aligns across 7 bases. V lost 3 bases, J lost 1 base, and 2 bases stayed unmatched. CDR1 is MNHNS, CDR2 SASEGT, per germline. The CDR3 is 14 residues long.

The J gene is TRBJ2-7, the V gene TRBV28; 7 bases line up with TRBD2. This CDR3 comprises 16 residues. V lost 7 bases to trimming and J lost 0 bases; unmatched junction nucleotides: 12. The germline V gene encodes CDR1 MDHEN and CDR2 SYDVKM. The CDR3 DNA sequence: TGTGCCAGCACCCTAGCGGCAGCCTCTAGCTCCTACGAGCAGTACTTC. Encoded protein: CASTLAAASSSYEQYF.

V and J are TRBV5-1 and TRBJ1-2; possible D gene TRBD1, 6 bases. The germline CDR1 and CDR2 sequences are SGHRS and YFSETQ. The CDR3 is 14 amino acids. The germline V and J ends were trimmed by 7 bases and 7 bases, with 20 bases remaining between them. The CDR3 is CASHIRGALRGYTF. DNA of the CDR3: TGCGCCAGCCACATCCGGGGGGCGCTTCGTGGCTACACCTTC.

Here the CDR3 DNA reads TGTGCCAGCAGCGTGCTATCAGCGGGGGGGCCCGGGAGGAATGAGCAGTTCTTC. Protein sequence: CASSVLSAGGPGRNEQFF. The genes are TRBV9 and TRBJ2-1, with 10 bases lining up with TRBD2. Germline lookup yields CDR1 SGDLS and CDR2 YYNGEE. The V and J ends lost 2 bases and 7 bases, in that order; junction bases with no gene match: 15. CDR3 length: 18 amino acids.

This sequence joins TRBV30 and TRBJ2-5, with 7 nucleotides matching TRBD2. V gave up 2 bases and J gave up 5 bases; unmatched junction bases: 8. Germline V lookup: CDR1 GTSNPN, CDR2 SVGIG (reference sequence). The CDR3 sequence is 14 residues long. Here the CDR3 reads CAWSRVGRAETQYF. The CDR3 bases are TGTGCCTGGAGTCGTGTGGGGAGGGCGGAGACCCAGTACTTC.